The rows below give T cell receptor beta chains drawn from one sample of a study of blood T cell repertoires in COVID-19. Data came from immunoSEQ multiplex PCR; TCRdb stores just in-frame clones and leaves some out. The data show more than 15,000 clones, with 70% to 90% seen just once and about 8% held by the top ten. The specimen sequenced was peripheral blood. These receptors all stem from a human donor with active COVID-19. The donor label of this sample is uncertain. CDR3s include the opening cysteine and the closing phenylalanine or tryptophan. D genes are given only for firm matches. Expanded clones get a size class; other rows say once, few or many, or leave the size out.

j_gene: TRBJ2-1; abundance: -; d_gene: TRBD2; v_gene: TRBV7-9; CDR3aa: CASPSHKGGSEYNEQFF; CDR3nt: TGTGCCAGCCCGAGCCATAAGGGCGGGAGTGAATACAATGAGCAGTTCTTC
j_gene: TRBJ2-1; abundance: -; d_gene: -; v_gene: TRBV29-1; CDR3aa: CSVELGRGSANEQFF; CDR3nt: TGCAGCGTTGAACTGGGAAGGGGGAGTGCGAATGAGCAGTTCTTC
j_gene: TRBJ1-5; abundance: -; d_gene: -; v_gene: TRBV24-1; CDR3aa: CATSEGRDSNQPQHF; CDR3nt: TGTGCCACCAGTGAGGGCAGGGATAGCAATCAGCCCCAGCATTTT
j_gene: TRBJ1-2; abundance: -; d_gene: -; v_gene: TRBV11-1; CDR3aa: CASSLDGRPNYGYTF; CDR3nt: TGTGCCAGCAGCCTGGACGGGAGACCTAACTATGGCTACACCTTC
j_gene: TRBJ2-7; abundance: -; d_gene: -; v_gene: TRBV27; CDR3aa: CASSPRTTGDEQYF; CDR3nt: TGTGCCAGCAGTCCTAGGACCACCGGGGACGAGCAGTACTTC
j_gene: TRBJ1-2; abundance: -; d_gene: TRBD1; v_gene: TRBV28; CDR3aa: CASSQGAGGYTF; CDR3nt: TGTGCCAGCAGCCAGGGGGCGGGAGGCTACACCTTC
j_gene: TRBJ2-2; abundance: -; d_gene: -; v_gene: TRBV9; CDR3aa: CASSVSSNTGELFF; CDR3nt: TGTGCCAGCAGCGTGAGTTCGAACACCGGGGAGCTGTTTTTT
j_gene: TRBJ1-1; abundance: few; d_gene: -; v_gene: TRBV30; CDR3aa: CAWTPRQTEAFF; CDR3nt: TGTGCCTGGACGCCCCGACAGACTGAAGCTTTCTTT
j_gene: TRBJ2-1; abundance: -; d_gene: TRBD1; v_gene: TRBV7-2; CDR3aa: CASSLSTGEYNEQFF; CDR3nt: TGTGCCAGCAGCTTAAGCACAGGGGAGTACAATGAGCAGTTCTTC
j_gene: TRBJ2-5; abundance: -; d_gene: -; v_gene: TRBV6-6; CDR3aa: CASSYGAPAVETQYF; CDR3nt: TGTGCCAGCAGTTACGGAGCCCCGGCGGTGGAGACCCAGTACTTC
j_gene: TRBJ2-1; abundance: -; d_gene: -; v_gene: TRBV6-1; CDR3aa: CASSESSRAWYEQFF; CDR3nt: TGTGCCAGCAGTGAATCATCCCGAGCCTGGTATGAGCAGTTCTTC
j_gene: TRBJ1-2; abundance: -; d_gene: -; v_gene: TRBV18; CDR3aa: CASSPLSTGTRDGYTF; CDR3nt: TGTGCCAGCTCACCACTTTCTACAGGGACAAGAGATGGCTACACCTTC
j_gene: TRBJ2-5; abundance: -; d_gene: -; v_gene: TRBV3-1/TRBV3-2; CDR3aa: CASSQGAIPGETQYF; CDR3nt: TGTGCCAGCAGCCAAGGAGCGATCCCTGGGGAGACCCAGTACTTC
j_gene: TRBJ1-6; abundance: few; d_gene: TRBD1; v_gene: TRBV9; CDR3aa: CASSEWDRGSPLHF; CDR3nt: TGTGCCAGCAGCGAATGGGACAGGGGTTCACCCCTCCACTTT
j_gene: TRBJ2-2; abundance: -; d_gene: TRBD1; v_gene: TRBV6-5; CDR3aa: CASSRTGANTGELFF; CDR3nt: TGTGCCAGCAGCCGCACAGGGGCGAACACCGGGGAGCTGTTTTTT
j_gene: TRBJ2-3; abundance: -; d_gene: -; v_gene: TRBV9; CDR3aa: CASSVAGEGIDTQYF; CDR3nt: TGTGCCAGCAGCGTAGCGGGAGAGGGGATAGATACGCAGTATTTT
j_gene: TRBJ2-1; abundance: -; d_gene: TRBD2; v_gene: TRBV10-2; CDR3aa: CASSEFRDYPQFF; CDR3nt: TGCGCCAGCAGTGAATTCCGGGACTACCCGCAGTTCTTC
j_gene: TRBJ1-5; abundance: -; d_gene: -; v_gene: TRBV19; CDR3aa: CATSPGLTLYGEPQHF; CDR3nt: TGTGCCACTTCCCCGGGACTAACTCTTTATGGGGAGCCCCAGCATTTT
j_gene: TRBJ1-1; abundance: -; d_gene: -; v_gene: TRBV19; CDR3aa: CASSPLGRPTEAFF; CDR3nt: TGTGCCAGTAGCCCTTTGGGGCGGCCCACTGAAGCTTTCTTT
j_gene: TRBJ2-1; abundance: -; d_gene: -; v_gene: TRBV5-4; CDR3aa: CASSLGGRAGHNEQFF; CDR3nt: TGTGCCAGCAGCTTGGGAGGTCGAGCGGGTCACAATGAGCAGTTCTTC
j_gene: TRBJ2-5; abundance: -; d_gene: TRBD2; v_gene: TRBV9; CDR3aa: CASNQAGSETQYF; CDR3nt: TGTGCCAGCAACCAAGCGGGATCAGAGACCCAGTACTTC
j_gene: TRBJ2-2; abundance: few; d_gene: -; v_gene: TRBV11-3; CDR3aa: CASSLEVALFF; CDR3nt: TGTGCCAGCAGCTTAGAGGTAGCCCTGTTTTTT
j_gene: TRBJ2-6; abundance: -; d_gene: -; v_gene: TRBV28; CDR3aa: CASSLEAGVVSGANVLTF; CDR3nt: TGTGCCAGCAGTTTAGAAGCAGGGGTAGTCTCTGGGGCCAACGTCCTGACTTTC
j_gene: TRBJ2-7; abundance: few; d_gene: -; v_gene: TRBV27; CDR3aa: CASSVYPSTYEQYF; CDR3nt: TGTGCCAGCAGCGTTTACCCTTCTACCTACGAGCAGTACTTC
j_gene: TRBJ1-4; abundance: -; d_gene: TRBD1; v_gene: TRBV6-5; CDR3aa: CASSSPGQGVFF; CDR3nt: TGTGCCAGCAGCTCCCCGGGACAGGGGGTGTTTTTT
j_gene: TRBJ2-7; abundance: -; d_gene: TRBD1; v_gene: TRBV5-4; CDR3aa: CASSLDRGAGEQYF; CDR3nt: TGTGCCAGCAGCTTGGACAGGGGGGCAGGGGAGCAGTACTTC
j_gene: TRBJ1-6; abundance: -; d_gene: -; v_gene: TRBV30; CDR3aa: CAWRPERDSPLHF; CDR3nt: TGTGCCTGGAGACCTGAACGGGATTCACCCCTCCACTTT
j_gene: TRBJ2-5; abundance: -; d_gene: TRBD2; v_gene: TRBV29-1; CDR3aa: CSAVAGGAWETQYF; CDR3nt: TGCAGCGCCGTAGCGGGAGGCGCCTGGGAGACCCAGTACTTC
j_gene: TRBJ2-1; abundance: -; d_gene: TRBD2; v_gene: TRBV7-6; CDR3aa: CASSPFSGRAWNEQFF; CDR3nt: TGTGCCAGCAGCCCCTTCAGCGGGAGGGCATGGAATGAGCAGTTCTTC
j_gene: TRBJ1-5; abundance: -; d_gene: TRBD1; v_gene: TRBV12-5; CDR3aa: CASGSQGAAGPQHF; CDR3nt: TGTGCTAGTGGTTCACAGGGGGCGGCTGGGCCCCAGCATTTT
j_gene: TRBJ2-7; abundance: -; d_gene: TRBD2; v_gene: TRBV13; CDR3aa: CASREGLAYSYEQYF; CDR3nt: TGTGCCAGCAGGGAGGGACTAGCGTACTCCTACGAGCAGTACTTC